This TCR beta chain was profiled in a study of tumor-infiltrating lymphocytes in primary liver carcinoma. The germline gives CDR1 WSHSY, CDR2 SAAADI. The CDR3 is made up of 15 amino acids. This clonotype turned up a few times. Mismatch with germline at one junction end may stem from a read error. Taking roughly 20-34 mg of unsorted bulk tissue, the authors co-extracted RNA and DNA. With around 500 ng total RNA as template and a constant-region primer, TCR beta cDNA was made. ARM-PCR, slightly modified, supplied the TCR beta libraries through three nested multiplex PCR rounds. Primers for the first two PCR rounds were TRBV1-TRBV30 forward primers and a C-beta reverse primer (about 9 cycles per round). TCRdb recomputed calls from the multiplex PCR reads with MiXCR, one row per CDR3 protein. The sample contains roughly 30,000 distinct CDR3 sequences, around 70% of which appear only once.

This chain uses TRBV10-2 with TRBJ2-5, with D tentatively TRBD1 (6 bases). Sequenced sample: liver tumor tissue from sampling region 3. Documented subset: tumor region T3, left-lateral pole. This sequence originates from a woman aged 25 to 39 with primary liver carcinoma and hepatitis B virus infection. CDR3: CTSSEWAGVQETQYF. As DNA, the CDR3 is TGCACCAGTAGTGAGTGGGCAGGGGTTCAAGAGACCCAGTACTTC.